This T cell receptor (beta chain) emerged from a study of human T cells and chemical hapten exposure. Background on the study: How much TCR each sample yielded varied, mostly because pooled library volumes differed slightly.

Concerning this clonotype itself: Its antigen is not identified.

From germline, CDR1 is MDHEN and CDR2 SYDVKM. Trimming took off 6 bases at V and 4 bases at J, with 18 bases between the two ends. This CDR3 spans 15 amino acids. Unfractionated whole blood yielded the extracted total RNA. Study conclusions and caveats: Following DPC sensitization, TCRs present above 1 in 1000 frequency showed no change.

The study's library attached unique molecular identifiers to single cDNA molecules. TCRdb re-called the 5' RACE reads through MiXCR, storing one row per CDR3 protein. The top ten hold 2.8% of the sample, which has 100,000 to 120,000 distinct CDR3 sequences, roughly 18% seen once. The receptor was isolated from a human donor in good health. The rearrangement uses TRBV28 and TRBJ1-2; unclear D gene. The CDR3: CASSGGKSTIYGYTF. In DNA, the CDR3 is TGTGCCAGCAGCGGAGGGAAAAGCACCATCTATGGCTACACCTTC.